This T cell receptor (beta chain) was captured in a study of T cell repertoires in cytomegalovirus infection. The CDR3 runs to 16 residues. The V gene lost 0 bases and the J gene lost 5 bases, with 16 bases spanning the gap. Germline assignment: CDR1 LGHNA and CDR2 YSLEER. As regards this clonotype: What it binds is not known.

TCRdb fed the reads into MiXCR, producing one record per CDR3 protein. The data contain around 750,000 distinct CDR3 sequences, over 25% of them singletons. The rearrangement links TRBV4-3 to TRBJ2-5; D possibly corresponds to TRBD2 (5 bases). The receptor was isolated from a human donor in good health (CMV status not recorded). Some clones in this sample may be carry-over from other donors' samples. The input for sequencing was cultured CD8+ T cells from PBMCs, taken from culture after CMV antigen stimulation. This CDR3 is CASSQDRPTPGETQYF. CDR3 DNA sequence: TGCGCCAGCAGCCAAGATCGGCCTACTCCGGGGGAGACCCAGTACTTC.